The rows below give T cell receptor beta chains drawn from one sample of a study of blood T cell repertoires in COVID-19. Data came from immunoSEQ multiplex PCR; TCRdb stores just in-frame clones and leaves some out. This table has approximately 340,000 clones, roughly 87% appearing once. What was sequenced was peripheral blood. Every receptor here comes from a man between 25 and 39 years old with COVID-19, enrolled during active disease. CDR3s include the opening cysteine and the closing phenylalanine or tryptophan. D genes are given only for firm matches. A clone size is listed for some rows: how often the clone was seen (once, few, many), or a class if it is expanded.

J | size | V | D | DNA | CDR3
TRBJ1-1 | . | TRBV29-1 | TRBD1 | TGCAGCGTTCCCGGGACAGGGAACACTGAAGCTTTCTTT | CSVPGTGNTEAFF
TRBJ1-6 | . | TRBV6-5 | TRBD1 | TGTGCCAGCAGGGCGGGACAGGGTAATAATTCACCCCTCCACTTT | CASRAGQGNNSPLHF
TRBJ2-1 | . | TRBV28 | TRBD1 | TGTGCCAGCAGTTCTAGGGCAGGGGGCACGTACAATGAGCAGTTCTTC | CASSSRAGGTYNEQFF
TRBJ2-2 | . | TRBV6-5 | . | TGTGCCAGCAGTATACTAGATTTTGGCACCGGGGAGCTGTTTTTT | CASSILDFGTGELFF
TRBJ2-2 | . | TRBV7-9 | TRBD2 | TGTGCCAGCAGTCGCCAACTAGCGATGAACACCGGGGAGCTGTTTTTT | CASSRQLAMNTGELFF
TRBJ1-4 | . | TRBV19 | TRBD1 | TGTGCCAGTAGTTCCCAGAGGGGGCTCGTCGGTGAAAAACTGTTTTTT | CASSSQRGLVGEKLFF
TRBJ1-5 | . | TRBV27 | . | TGTGCCAGCAGTTTACGTCCCGGGAATTCATTACAGCCCCAGCATTTT | CASSLRPGNSLQPQHF
TRBJ2-7 | few | TRBV5-1 | TRBD2 | TGCGCCAGCAGCTTGATTACTAGCGGGGCCATTCCCTACGAGCAGTACTTC | CASSLITSGAIPYEQYF
TRBJ2-1 | . | TRBV27 | . | TGTGCCAGCAGTGGAAAACAGGGTACAAGCCAACTCTCCTACAATGAGCAGTTCTTC | CASSGKQGTSQLSYNEQFF
TRBJ1-2 | . | TRBV19 | . | TGTGCCAGTAGTACGTCAGGGGACCGGTATGGCTACACCTTC | CASSTSGDRYGYTF
TRBJ2-7 | . | TRBV5-6 | TRBD2 | TGTGCCAGCAGCTTACTAGCGGAGAACTCCTACGAGCAGTACTTC | CASSLLAENSYEQYF
TRBJ2-2 | . | TRBV11-2 | . | TGTGCCAGCAGTTCCAGAACCACCGGGGAGCTGTTTTTT | CASSSRTTGELFF
TRBJ1-1 | . | TRBV6-4 | TRBD1 | TGTGCCAAAGACGGGACAGGCCGCATGAACACTGAAGCTTTCTTT | CAKDGTGRMNTEAFF
TRBJ2-1 | . | TRBV9 | TRBD1 | TGTGCCAGCAGCGGAGACAGGGGGGAGCAGTTCTTC | CASSGDRGEQFF
TRBJ2-7 | . | TRBV7-2 | TRBD1 | TGTGCCAGCAGCTTAGAGGGACAGGGGACCTACGAGCAGTACTTC | CASSLEGQGTYEQYF
TRBJ1-1 | . | TRBV30 | TRBD1 | TGTGCCAGATCTCGGACCAGGGGGCCTGAAGCTTTCTTT | CARSRTRGPEAFF
TRBJ2-5 | . | TRBV19 | TRBD2 | TGTGCCAGTAGCCGCCGGGAGGGCCTTGGGAGAGAGACCCAGTACTTC | CASSRREGLGRETQYF
TRBJ2-7 | . | TRBV19 | . | TGTGCCAGTAGTATTGGCGGGGGCCTCGCCTACGAGCAGTACTTC | CASSIGGGLAYEQYF
TRBJ2-2 | . | TRBV6-2/TRBV6-3 | TRBD1 | TGTGCCAGCAGTTACCGGGACAGGGGATACTTGGACACCGGGGAGCTGTTTTTT | CASSYRDRGYLDTGELFF
TRBJ2-7 | . | TRBV9 | TRBD1 | TGTGCCAGCAGCTTGACCGGGACAGGGGGCCCCTCCGAGCAGTACTTC | CASSLTGTGGPSEQYF
TRBJ1-5 | . | TRBV6-5 | TRBD1 | TGTGCCAGCAGTTACAGGGGGCCGGGGAAAAATCAGCCCCAGCATTTT | CASSYRGPGKNQPQHF
TRBJ2-7 | . | TRBV5-1 | . | TGCGCCAGCAGCTTTTCTATCACTCCAAATTACGAGCAGTACTTC | CASSFSITPNYEQYF
TRBJ2-5 | . | TRBV19 | TRBD2 | TGTGCCAGTAGTATATTAGCGGGGGTGGAAGAGACCCAGTACTTC | CASSILAGVEETQYF
TRBJ1-2 | . | TRBV5-1 | TRBD1 | TGCGCCAGCAGCCCCGGACAGGGACTCGACTATGGCTACACCTTC | CASSPGQGLDYGYTF
TRBJ2-7 | few | TRBV28 | . | TGTGCCAGCAGTCCTATGGGCCTCAACCCGACCTACGAGCAGTACTTC | CASSPMGLNPTYEQYF
TRBJ1-1 | . | TRBV2 | . | TGTGCCACCAACCTCGGGGGTTTCACTGAAGCTTTCTTT | CATNLGGFTEAFF
TRBJ2-7 | . | TRBV5-4 | . | TGTGCCAGCAGCTATGACAGTGCAGCAGAGCAGTACTTC | CASSYDSAAEQYF
TRBJ1-6 | . | TRBV6-5 | . | TGTGCCAGCGGGGGGGCGCGATCACCCCTCCACTTT | CASGGARSPLHF